This entry describes one T cell receptor beta chain. The data were produced by immunoSEQ multiplex PCR, yet TCRdb's version contains in-frame clones alone and is incomplete. The repertoire has tens of thousands of clones, 75% to 90% of them found once; the top ten carry about 5%. CDR3 length: 16 amino acids. The V and J ends lost 1 base and 1 base respectively, with 13 bases between them. Germline lookup yields CDR1 KGHSH and CDR2 LQKENI. This record comes from a study of OX40 agonist ivuxolimab in advanced cancers. Across the whole study: Ivuxolimab, an agonist antibody against OX40 (CD134), was given to patients. Of the participants, more than 35% had some prior anti-PD-1, anti-PD-L1 or anti-CTLA-4 therapy, which was allowed.

The specimen was CD4+ or CD8+ T cells sorted from blood, collected in a trial of the OX40 agonist ivuxolimab. The chain carries TRBV18 and TRBJ1-1; D is unclear. The source of this sequence is an adult with an advanced solid tumor such as melanoma, head and neck, liver or kidney cancer. The CDR3 nucleotides are TGTGCCAGCTCACCACTCGAGGGAGCGGGGAACACTGAAGCTTTCTTT. Translated, it gives CASSPLEGAGNTEAFF.